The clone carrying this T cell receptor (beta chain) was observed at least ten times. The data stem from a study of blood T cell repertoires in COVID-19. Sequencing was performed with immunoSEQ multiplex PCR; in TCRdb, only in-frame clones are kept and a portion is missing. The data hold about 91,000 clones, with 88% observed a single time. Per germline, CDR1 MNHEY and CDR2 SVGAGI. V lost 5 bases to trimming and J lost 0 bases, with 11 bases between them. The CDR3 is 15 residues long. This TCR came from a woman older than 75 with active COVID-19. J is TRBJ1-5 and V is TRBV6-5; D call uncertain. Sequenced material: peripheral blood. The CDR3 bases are TGTGCCAGCAGTCTGGGGAGGCATAGCAATCAGCCCCAGCATTTT. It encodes CASSLGRHSNQPQHF.